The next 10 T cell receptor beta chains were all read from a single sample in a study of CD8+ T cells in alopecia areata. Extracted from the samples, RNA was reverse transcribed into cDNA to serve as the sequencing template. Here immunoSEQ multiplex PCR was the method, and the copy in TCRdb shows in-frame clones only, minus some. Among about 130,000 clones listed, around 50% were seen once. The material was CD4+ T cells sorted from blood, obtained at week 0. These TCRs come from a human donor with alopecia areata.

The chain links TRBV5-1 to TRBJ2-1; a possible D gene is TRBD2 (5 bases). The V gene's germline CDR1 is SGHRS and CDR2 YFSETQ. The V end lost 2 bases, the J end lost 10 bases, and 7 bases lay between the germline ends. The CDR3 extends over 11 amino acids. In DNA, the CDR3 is TGCGCCAGCAGCTTTGGGAGAGAGCAGTTCTTC. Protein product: CASSFGREQFF.

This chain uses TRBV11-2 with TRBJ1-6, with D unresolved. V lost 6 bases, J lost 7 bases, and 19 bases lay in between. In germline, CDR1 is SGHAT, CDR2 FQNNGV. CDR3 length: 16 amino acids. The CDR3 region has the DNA TGTGCCAGCAGTCCCGAAAGACTCCGGACCAATTCACCCCTCCACTTT. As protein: CASSPERLRTNSPLHF.

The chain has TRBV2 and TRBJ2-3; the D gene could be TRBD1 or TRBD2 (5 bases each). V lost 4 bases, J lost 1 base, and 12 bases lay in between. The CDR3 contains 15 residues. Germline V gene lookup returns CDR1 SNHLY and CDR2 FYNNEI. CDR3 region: CASSVPGPRTDTQYF. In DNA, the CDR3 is TGTGCCAGCAGTGTCCCGGGACCTCGCACAGATACGCAGTATTTT.

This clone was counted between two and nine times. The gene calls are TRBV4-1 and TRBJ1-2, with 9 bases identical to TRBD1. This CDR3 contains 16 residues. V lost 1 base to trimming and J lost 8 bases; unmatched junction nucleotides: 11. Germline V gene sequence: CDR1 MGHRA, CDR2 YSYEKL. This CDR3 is CASSQGDRDRARGYTF. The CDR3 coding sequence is TGCGCCAGCAGCCAAGGGGACCGGGACAGGGCACGGGGCTACACCTTC.

CDR3 residues: CASSLDVTEYGYTF. CDR3 in DNA: TGTGCCAGCAGCTTAGATGTGACGGAATATGGCTACACCTTC. This sequence joins TRBV11-2 and TRBJ1-2, with unresolved D. This CDR3 comprises 14 residues. Per germline, CDR1 SGHAT and CDR2 FQNNGV. Between the trimmed V and J ends, which lost 0 bases and 5 bases, there was a span of 10 bases. Drawing the rest from reference TRBV11-2 and TRBJ1-2, the complete variable domain is EAGVAQSPRYKIIEKRQSVAFWCNPISGHATLYWYQQILGQGPKLLIQFQNNGVVDDSQLPKDRFSAERLKGVDSTLKIQPAKLEDSAVYLCASSLDVTEYGYTFGSGTRLTVV.

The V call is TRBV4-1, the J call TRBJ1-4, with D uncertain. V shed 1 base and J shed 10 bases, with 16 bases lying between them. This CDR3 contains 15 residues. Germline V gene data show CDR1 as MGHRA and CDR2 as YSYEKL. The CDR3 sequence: CASSQVAEASVKLFF. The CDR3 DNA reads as TGCGCCAGCAGCCAAGTGGCAGAAGCGAGTGTAAAACTGTTTTTT.

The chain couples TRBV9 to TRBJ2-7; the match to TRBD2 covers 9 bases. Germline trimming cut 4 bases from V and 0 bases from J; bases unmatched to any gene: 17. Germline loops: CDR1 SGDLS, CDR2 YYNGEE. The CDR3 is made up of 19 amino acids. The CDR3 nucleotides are TGTGCCAGCAGCCCCCTGTCTAGCGGGGACCCTCTACGCTCCTACGAGCAGTACTTC. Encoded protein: CASSPLSSGDPLRSYEQYF.

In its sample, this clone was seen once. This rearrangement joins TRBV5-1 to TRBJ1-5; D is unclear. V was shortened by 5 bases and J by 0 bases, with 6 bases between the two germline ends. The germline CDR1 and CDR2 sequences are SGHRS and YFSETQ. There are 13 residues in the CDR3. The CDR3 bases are TGCGCCAGCAGTCATGATAGCAATCAGCCCCAGCATTTT. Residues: CASSHDSNQPQHF.

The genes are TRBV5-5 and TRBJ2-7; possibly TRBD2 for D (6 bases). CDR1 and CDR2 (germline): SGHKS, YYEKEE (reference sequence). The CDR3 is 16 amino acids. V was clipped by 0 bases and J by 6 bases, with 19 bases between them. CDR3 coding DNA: TGTGCCAGCAGCTTGGTGGCGGGGTTCGGATTCTCCGAGCAGTACTTC. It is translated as CASSLVAGFGFSEQYF.

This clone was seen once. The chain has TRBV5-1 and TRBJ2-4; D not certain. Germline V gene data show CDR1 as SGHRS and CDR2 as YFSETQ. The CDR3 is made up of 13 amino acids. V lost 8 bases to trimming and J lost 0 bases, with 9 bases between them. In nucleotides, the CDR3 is TGCGCCAGATTCAGGTTAGCCAAAAACATTCAGTACTTC. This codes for CARFRLAKNIQYF.